These 25 T cell receptor beta chains originate from one sample sequenced in a study of identical twins (dated by TCRdb to 2016 to 2018). Library preparation used 5' RACE. TCRdb records Illumina HiSeq 2000 as the sequencer. TCRdb itself trimmed the public reads at Q25 with fastp, ran MiXCR and retained productive beta chains. Rows are combined by CDR3 protein, so each entry shows the most common genes and DNA. The sample table lists roughly 470,000 distinct CDR3 sequences, 14% of them with a count of one. The top ten hold 0.8% to 1% of the sample. Separately, the same data were catalogued under a study of yellow fever vaccine responses in identical twins.

Sequencing used CD4+ T cells sorted from blood. The receptors derive from a woman aged 18-35 years in good health.

This chain links TRBV18 with TRBJ2-2; D is unclear. V lost 1 base, J lost 2 bases, and 5 bases lay in between. This CDR3 is 14 amino acids long. Germline V CDR1 and CDR2: KGHSH, LQKENI. The CDR3 DNA reads TGTGCCAGCTCACCACTTGAAAACACCGGGGAGCTGTTTTTT. Translation: CASSPLENTGELFF.

Here the CDR3 reads CASSDRPSYEQYF. The CDR3 DNA sequence: TGCGCCAGCAGCGACAGACCCTCCTACGAGCAGTACTTC. The chain recombines TRBV5-1 with TRBJ2-7; D is possibly TRBD1 (5 bases). Trimming left V 4 bases short and J 0 bases short, with 8 bases between. The germline V gene has CDR1 SGHRS and CDR2 YFSETQ. This CDR3 is built from 13 residues.

This clonotype was counted only a few times. This chain uses TRBV29-1 with TRBJ1-2, with TRBD1 identical over 9 bases. Germline V lookup: CDR1 SQVTM, CDR2 ANQGSEA. Germline trimming cut 7 bases from V and 6 bases from J; bases unmatched to any gene: 6. The CDR3 consists of 12 residues. The CDR3 is CSGLGQGDGYTF. CDR3 DNA sequence: TGCAGCGGGCTGGGACAGGGAGATGGCTACACCTTC. Together with reference TRBV29-1 and TRBJ1-2, the CDR3 gives the full variable domain: SAVISQKPSRDICQRGTSLTIQCQVDSQVTMMFWYRQQPGQSLTLIATANQGSEATYESGFVIDKFPISRPNLTFSTLTVSNMSPEDSSIYLCSGLGQGDGYTFGSGTRLTVV.

This clonotype has more than one count but fewer than ten. V and J are TRBV3-1 and TRBJ1-1; a possible D gene is TRBD1 (5 bases). The CDR3 covers 17 residues. Looked up from germline, CDR1 is LGHDT and CDR2 is YNNKEL (reference sequence). Trimming took off 4 bases at V and 0 bases at J, with 18 bases between the two ends. The CDR3 region has the DNA TGTGCCAGCAGCCGAAGGAGTCTGGGGCTCATGAACACTGAAGCTTTCTTT. Translation gives CASSRRSLGLMNTEAFF.

This clonotype was counted a few times. The chain is built from TRBV29-1 and TRBJ1-1; 10 bases are a match to TRBD1. Trimming removed 6 bases from V and 5 bases from J; junction bases left unmatched: 6. The CDR3 spans 13 residues. The germline V gene has CDR1 SQVTM and CDR2 ANQGSEA. The CDR3 sequence: CSVRQGARTEAFF. CDR3 nucleotides: TGCAGCGTCCGACAGGGGGCTCGAACTGAAGCTTTCTTT.

Only a few counts were recorded for this clonotype. The chain is built from TRBV12-3 or TRBV12-4 and TRBJ2-7; possibly TRBD2 for D (6 bases). The germline V and J ends were trimmed by 4 bases and 2 bases, with 15 bases remaining between them. The CDR3 has 15 amino acids. DNA for the CDR3: TGTGCCAGCAGTTCCGGGGGAAATGTTCCCTACGAGCAGTACTTC. The encoded protein is CASSSGGNVPYEQYF.

This clonotype was detected only a few times. The chain carries TRBV18 and TRBJ1-1; maybe TRBD1 (6 bases). The CDR3 runs to 15 residues. V gave up 5 bases and J gave up 1 base, with 14 bases separating them. Per the germline V gene, CDR1 is KGHSH and CDR2 is LQKENI. The CDR3 is CASSSLGQRNTEAFF. The CDR3 region has the DNA TGTGCCAGCTCATCCCTCGGACAGAGGAACACTGAAGCTTTCTTT.

This clonotype was recorded a few times. The V call is TRBV6-4, the J call TRBJ2-4; maybe TRBD1 (5 bases). CDR3 length equals 13 residues. V lost 4 bases to trimming and J lost 9 bases, with 13 bases between them. Germline V lookup: CDR1 MRHNA, CDR2 SNTAGT. The CDR3 region has the DNA TGTGCCAGCAGTGCCTCCCCTGGGGCCATTCAGTACTTC. Its translation is CASSASPGAIQYF.

This clonotype appeared many times. V usage is TRBV7-2 and J usage is TRBJ1-2; TRBD1 matches 10 bases. The CDR3 covers 14 residues. The trim removed 11 bases at V and 5 bases at J, leaving 11 bases unmatched. CDR1 SGHTA and CDR2 FQGNSA come from the germline V gene. CDR3 bases: TGTGCCGGGGGACAGGGGAATTCCGTTTATGGCTACACCTTC. Translated: CAGGQGNSVYGYTF.

This clonotype was seen a few times. The rearrangement joins TRBV19 to TRBJ2-7; D perhaps matches TRBD1 (5 bases). This CDR3 comprises 14 residues. Trimming removed 4 bases at V and 2 bases at J, with 12 bases between. Germline values: CDR1 LNHDA, CDR2 SQIVND (reference sequence). The CDR3 here is CASSTSRVAYEQYF. The DNA of the CDR3 is TGTGCCAGTAGTACGTCCAGGGTCGCCTACGAGCAGTACTTC.

V is TRBV19 and J is TRBJ2-1, with 14 bases that match TRBD2. Germline V gene lookup returns CDR1 LNHDA and CDR2 SQIVND (reference sequence). The CDR3 totals 15 residues. The V and J ends lost 7 bases and 4 bases, in that order; junction bases with no gene match: 3. The CDR3 region is CASKGLAGEYNEQFF. DNA of the CDR3: TGTGCCAGTAAGGGACTAGCGGGAGAGTACAATGAGCAGTTCTTC.

This clonotype was observed a handful of times. This chain connects TRBV12-3 or TRBV12-4 to TRBJ2-1, with 14 bases lining up with TRBD2. V gave up 3 bases and J gave up 6 bases; unmatched junction bases: 1. This CDR3 spans 15 amino acids. CDR3 amino acids: CASSLTSGRGNEQFF. CDR3 sequence (DNA): TGTGCCAGCAGTTTGACTAGCGGGAGGGGCAATGAGCAGTTCTTC.

This rearrangement joins TRBV10-1 to TRBJ2-1, with 10 bases fitting TRBD2. The CDR3 totals 15 residues. V lost 4 bases to trimming and J lost 11 bases; unmatched junction nucleotides: 11. CDR1 WNHNN and CDR2 SYGVQD come from the germline V gene (reference sequence). CDR3 loop: CASSGTSGYTPQQFF. Written as DNA, the CDR3 is TGCGCCAGCAGTGGGACTAGCGGCTACACCCCCCAGCAGTTCTTC.

This clonotype was detected only a few times. This chain connects TRBV12-3 or TRBV12-4 to TRBJ2-5; the D is unclear. V was pared by 0 bases and J by 3 bases, with 8 bases between. This CDR3 region has 14 residues. CDR3 residues: CASSLAPREETQYF. CDR3 DNA sequence: TGTGCCAGCAGTTTAGCTCCGAGAGAAGAGACCCAGTACTTC.

This rearrangement joins TRBV7-2 to TRBJ2-3; D unclear. V shed 11 bases and J shed 2 bases, with 20 bases lying between them. The length of the CDR3 is 15 residues. Germline V gene data show CDR1 as SGHTA and CDR2 as FQGNSA. CDR3 in amino acids: CAVSASGFHTDTQYF. Written as DNA, the CDR3 is TGTGCCGTCTCTGCTAGTGGGTTCCACACAGATACGCAGTATTTT.

This clonotype was seen a few times. This chain uses TRBV5-4 with TRBJ2-7; D is uncertain. The CDR3 loop spans 12 amino acids. Deletions cut 5 bases from V and 2 bases from J, with 8 bases between. Germline V gene sequence: CDR1 SGHNT, CDR2 YYREEE (reference sequence). CDR3 in DNA: TGTGCCAGCAGTCGCAAGGCCTACGAGCAGTACTTC. It encodes CASSRKAYEQYF.

The chain couples TRBV5-1 to TRBJ2-7; D gene unclear. This CDR3 comprises 16 residues. Germline V lookup: CDR1 SGHRS, CDR2 YFSETQ. V was cut by 1 base and J by 7 bases, with 21 bases left in between. For the CDR3, the DNA is TGCGCCAGCAGCTTGTTTTCCGTTGGCACCGGCCGGGAGCAGTACTTC. It translates to CASSLFSVGTGREQYF. The whole variable domain, remainder taken from reference TRBV5-1 and TRBJ2-7, is KAGVTQTPRYLIKTRGQQVTLSCSPISGHRSVSWYQQTPGQGLQFLFEYFSETQRNKGNFPGRFSGRQFSNSRSEMNVSTLELGDSALYLCASSLFSVGTGREQYFGPGTRLTVT.

This clonotype showed up just a few times. This sequence joins TRBV7-9 and TRBJ2-1; 8 nucleotides match TRBD2. The CDR3 contains 15 residues. Unmatched junction bases numbered 6, after V lost 4 bases and J lost 4 bases. Germline loops: CDR1 SEHNR, CDR2 FQNEAQ (reference sequence). The CDR3, as DNA: TGTGCCAGCAGCTCTCCGGGACTAGAATACAATGAGCAGTTCTTC. Translated: CASSSPGLEYNEQFF.

The CDR3 bases are TGTGCCAGCAGTGCGATGAGTGGCACAGATACGCAGTATTTT. Its translation: CASSAMSGTDTQYF. The V and J genes are TRBV6-4 and TRBJ2-3; D remains ambiguous. The V end was cut by 4 bases, the J end by 1 base, with 9 bases between. The CDR3 is 14 residues long. Germline V gene lookup returns CDR1 MRHNA and CDR2 SNTAGT.

This chain joins TRBV6-5 and TRBJ2-7, with D perhaps matching TRBD1 or TRBD2 (5 bases each). Trimming cost V 2 bases and J 5 bases, with 13 bases left between them. The germline V gene encodes CDR1 MNHEY and CDR2 SVGAGI. The CDR3 has 14 amino acids. CDR3 in amino acids: CASSYRDGLDEQYF. The CDR3 DNA follows: TGTGCCAGCAGTTACCGGGACGGACTGGACGAGCAGTACTTC.

This clonotype was detected a few times. The rearrangement links TRBV28 to TRBJ2-3; D gene unclear. Trimming took 3 bases from V and 6 from J, leaving 13 bases between them. The CDR3 is 14 residues long. Per germline, CDR1 MDHEN and CDR2 SYDVKM. The DNA of the CDR3 is TGTGCCAGCAGTTTCTTACAGTCTGAGGATACGCAGTATTTT. It specifies CASSFLQSEDTQYF.

Note on this clonotype: The junction differs from germline at one of its ends, possibly a read error. The chain couples TRBV19 to TRBJ1-5; D is possibly TRBD1 (5 bases). Looked up from germline, CDR1 is LNHDA and CDR2 is SQIVND (reference sequence). The CDR3 is 15 amino acids. The CDR3 protein is CASSIDRGSTQPQHF. For the CDR3, the DNA is TGTGCCAGTAGTATAGATCGGGGGAGCACTCAGCCCCAGCATTTT.

This clonotype was found a few times. V usage is TRBV28 and J usage is TRBJ2-7; a possible D gene is TRBD1 (5 bases). This CDR3 has 14 residues. From germline, CDR1 is MDHEN and CDR2 SYDVKM. Between the trimmed V and J ends, which lost 5 bases and 4 bases, there was a span of 15 bases. CDR3 loop: CASSATATVYEQYF. The CDR3 DNA is TGTGCCAGCAGTGCGACAGCTACCGTATACGAGCAGTACTTC.

The chain links TRBV20-1 to TRBJ2-6; no firm D call. This CDR3 comprises 15 residues. Trimming cost V 1 base and J 3 bases, with 10 bases left between them. From germline, CDR1 is DFQATT and CDR2 SNEGSKA (reference sequence). In nucleotides, the CDR3 is TGCAGTGCTAGAGCTCGTGGGGTTGGGGCCAACGTCCTGACTTTC. This codes for CSARARGVGANVLTF.

This clonotype has more than one count but fewer than ten. J is TRBJ2-3 and V is TRBV20-1; 10 bases line up with TRBD1. The CDR3 is made up of 11 amino acids. The germline CDR1 and CDR2 sequences are DFQATT and SNEGSKA (reference sequence). V trimming: 4 bases; J trimming: 10 bases; junction bases outside the gene matches: 2. In DNA, the CDR3 is TGCAGTGCTAAGACAGGGGGCGCGCAGTATTTT. Protein sequence: CSAKTGGAQYF.